The rows below give T cell receptor beta chains drawn from one sample of a study of cytomegalovirus exposure and HLA in healthy donors. Produced via immunoSEQ multiplex PCR; TCRdb's table is partial and in-frame only. The sample gives 99,000 or so clones, approximately 82% of which show up once; 3% to 4% is in the top ten. The material sequenced was PBMCs. These receptor sequences come from a female donor in good health and CMV-seropositive. Both conserved end residues are part of each CDR3. Fields, in order: D gene, J gene, V gene, clone size, CDR3 DNA, CDR3 protein. D genes are given only for firm matches. Size tells how often a clone was seen (once, few, many) or the class of an expanded clone, and some rows leave it out.

D: TRBD2
J: TRBJ2-7
V: TRBV9
size: -
DNA: TGTGCCAGCAGCCGTAGCGGGCTCTCCTACGAGCAGTACTTC
CDR3: CASSRSGLSYEQYF

D: TRBD1
J: TRBJ2-2
V: TRBV5-1
size: -
DNA: TGCGCCAGCAGCCCGGGACAGCAATACACCGGGGAGCTGTTTTTT
CDR3: CASSPGQQYTGELFF

D: -
J: TRBJ1-6
V: TRBV6-5
size: -
DNA: TGTGCCAGCAGTTACGGCGGGAATTCACCCCTCCGCTTT
CDR3: CASSYGGNSPLRF

D: TRBD2
J: TRBJ2-1
V: TRBV2
size: -
DNA: TGTGCCAGCAGTGATCGGGACTACCAGAGCTCCTACAATGAGCAGTTCTTC
CDR3: CASSDRDYQSSYNEQFF

D: TRBD2
J: TRBJ2-3
V: TRBV28
size: -
DNA: TGTGCCAGCACCACGCCGACTAGCGGCACAGATACGCAGTATTTT
CDR3: CASTTPTSGTDTQYF

D: -
J: TRBJ2-2
V: TRBV6-1
size: -
DNA: TGTGCCAGCAGCCGGGTCGGCCCCGGGGAGCTGTTTTTT
CDR3: CASSRVGPGELFF

D: -
J: TRBJ1-3
V: TRBV29-1
size: -
DNA: TGCAGCGTTACAGGGCGACTCTCTGGAAACACCATATATTTT
CDR3: CSVTGRLSGNTIYF

D: -
J: TRBJ2-5
V: TRBV5-4
size: -
DNA: TGTGCCAGCAGCCCAGACAGGAGACAAGAGACCCAGTACTTC
CDR3: CASSPDRRQETQYF

D: -
J: TRBJ1-2
V: TRBV9
size: -
DNA: TGTGCCAGCACGTTCAGGGCAGGGACTAACTATGGCTACACCTTC
CDR3: CASTFRAGTNYGYTF

D: -
J: TRBJ1-3
V: TRBV7-9
size: -
DNA: TGTGCCAGCAGAGCACCGGGGTTGGCTGGAAACACCATATATTTT
CDR3: CASRAPGLAGNTIYF

D: TRBD1
J: TRBJ1-2
V: TRBV19
size: -
DNA: TGTGCCAGTGCCCCTGGACAGGGTATCGGCTACACCTTC
CDR3: CASAPGQGIGYTF

D: -
J: TRBJ2-1
V: TRBV9
size: -
DNA: TGTGCCAGCAGCCCAGGACAGTCTCGGGGGGATGAGCAGTTCTTC
CDR3: CASSPGQSRGDEQFF

D: -
J: TRBJ2-5
V: TRBV19
size: -
DNA: TGTGCCAGTAGTATGAGGGTAGCGAGGGAGACCCAGTACTTC
CDR3: CASSMRVARETQYF

D: -
J: TRBJ1-1
V: TRBV10-1
size: -
DNA: TGCGCCAGCAGTGAGTCAGGGGGCACTGAAGCTTTCTTT
CDR3: CASSESGGTEAFF

D: -
J: TRBJ1-3
V: TRBV7-2
size: once
DNA: TGTGCCAGCAGCTTCAGGATTGGAAACACCATATATTTT
CDR3: CASSFRIGNTIYF

D: TRBD2
J: TRBJ2-7
V: TRBV10-3
size: once
DNA: TGTGCCATCAGCCCGGGACTAGCGGGGGTCTACGAGCAGTACTTC
CDR3: CAISPGLAGVYEQYF

D: -
J: TRBJ2-1
V: TRBV10-1
size: -
DNA: TGCGCCAGCAGTGAGTCTGTGGGGGCAAATGAGCAGTTCTTC
CDR3: CASSESVGANEQFF

D: -
J: TRBJ1-3
V: TRBV5-4
size: -
DNA: TGTGCCAGCAGCTTGGGGCCCCTGACAGCCTTCTCTGGAAACACCATATATTTT
CDR3: CASSLGPLTAFSGNTIYF

D: -
J: TRBJ1-5
V: TRBV28
size: -
DNA: TGTGCCAGCAACCCTCTTCGGGGGACGGGTCAGCCCCAGCATTTT
CDR3: CASNPLRGTGQPQHF

D: TRBD1
J: TRBJ1-2
V: TRBV2
size: -
DNA: TGTGCCAGCGGGGAACAGGGGGCCTACCCCTTC
CDR3: CASGEQGAYPF

D: -
J: TRBJ2-2
V: TRBV7-9
size: -
DNA: TGTGCCAGCAGCGTAATGACAGTGAACACCGGGGAGCTGTTTTTT
CDR3: CASSVMTVNTGELFF

D: -
J: TRBJ1-3
V: TRBV9
size: -
DNA: TGTGCCAGCAGCGTAGAGTCAGGGGCGATCTCTGGAAACACCATATATTTT
CDR3: CASSVESGAISGNTIYF

D: TRBD1
J: TRBJ2-7
V: TRBV28
size: -
DNA: TGTGCCAGCAGTTTGGTTTTCGGGACAGGGGTCGAGCAGTACTTC
CDR3: CASSLVFGTGVEQYF

D: TRBD1
J: TRBJ1-5
V: TRBV19
size: -
DNA: TGTGCCAGCGAGGGACAGGCTAACAATCAGCCCCAGCATTTT
CDR3: CASEGQANNQPQHF

D: TRBD2
J: TRBJ2-5
V: TRBV6-1
size: -
DNA: TGTGCCAGCAGTGGGGGAGGCGGGGGTTGGGAGACCCAGTACTTC
CDR3: CASSGGGGGWETQYF

D: TRBD1
J: TRBJ1-4
V: TRBV6-6
size: -
DNA: TGTGCCAGCAGTAACAGACAGGGACCAAATGAAAAACTGTTTTTT
CDR3: CASSNRQGPNEKLFF

D: TRBD1
J: TRBJ1-2
V: TRBV4-1
size: -
DNA: TGCGCCAGCAGCCAAGAGGGACAGGGGGCAGGGGGCTACACCTTC
CDR3: CASSQEGQGAGGYTF